This TCR beta chain was observed in a study of OX40 agonist ivuxolimab in advanced cancers. Turning to the study itself: Earlier anti-PD-1, anti-PD-L1 or anti-CTLA-4 therapy was permitted; about 44% had received some.

Germline loops: CDR1 MNHEY, CDR2 SMNVEV (reference sequence). V was clipped by 6 bases and J by 3 bases, with 12 bases between them. The CDR3 is 15 amino acids. Only in-frame clones appear in the TCRdb table, and some are missing; sequencing was by immunoSEQ multiplex PCR. The data show roughly 93,000 clones, 70% to 85% seen once. Material: CD4+ or CD8+ T cells sorted from blood, obtained in a trial of the OX40 agonist ivuxolimab. This sequence originates from an adult with an advanced solid tumor such as melanoma, head and neck, liver or kidney cancer. J is TRBJ1-6 and V is TRBV27, with a weak D call TRBD1 (6 bases). The CDR3 region is CASRTGPNYNSPLHF. The CDR3 DNA is TGTGCCAGCAGGACAGGACCCAACTATAATTCACCCCTCCACTTT.